A selection of T cell receptor beta chains follows, all from one sample in a study of cytomegalovirus exposure and HLA in healthy donors. The table came from immunoSEQ multiplex PCR; TCRdb's copy has only in-frame clones and leaves some out. The table lists 200,000 to 250,000 clones, over 65% of them singletons. Sequencing input: PBMCs. These receptors were obtained from a woman between 55 and 75 years old in good health and CMV-seropositive. Both conserved end residues are part of each CDR3. A D gene is named only where the DNA matches it firmly. Expanded clones get a size class; other rows say once, few or many, or leave the size out.

>once|TRBJ2-2|TRBD1|TRBV10-1
CASLTGATTGELFF
TGCGCCAGCCTGACAGGGGCCACTACCGGGGAGCTGTTTTTT
>-|TRBJ1-3|TRBD1|TRBV7-2
CASSQGQGGNTIYF
TGTGCCAGCAGCCAGGGACAGGGAGGAAACACCATATATTTT
>-|TRBJ2-5|TRBD2|TRBV10-3
CAISDKRGAETQYF
TGTGCCATCAGTGACAAGCGGGGGGCAGAGACCCAGTACTTC
>-|TRBJ2-3|TRBD2|TRBV5-1
CASSRGSGGRTDTQYF
TGCGCCAGCAGCCGGGGGTCGGGGGGGCGGACAGATACGCAGTATTTT
>-|TRBJ2-1|TRBD2|TRBV6-6
CASLLAGAHEQFF
TGTGCCAGCCTTCTAGCGGGAGCCCATGAGCAGTTCTTC
>-|TRBJ1-2|TRBD1|TRBV5-1
CASSLGAGGDGYTF
TGCGCCAGCAGCCTGGGGGCAGGGGGCGATGGCTACACCTTC
>-|TRBJ2-1|TRBD2|TRBV5-4
CASSRGGAGSEQFF
TGTGCCAGCAGCCGGGGGGGGGCGGGGAGTGAGCAGTTCTTC
>-|TRBJ2-1|TRBD2|TRBV30
CACSGGEQFF
TGTGCCTGTAGCGGGGGTGAGCAGTTCTTC
>-|TRBJ1-3|-|TRBV6-1
CASSEASGNTIYF
TGTGCCAGCAGCGAGGCCTCTGGAAACACCATATATTTT
>-|TRBJ1-5|-|TRBV5-4
CASSLAETNQPQHF
TGTGCCAGCAGCTTGGCAGAGACTAATCAGCCCCAGCATTTT
>-|TRBJ1-6|-|TRBV19
CASSRREGGSPLHF
TGTGCCAGTAGTAGAAGGGAAGGGGGTTCACCCCTCCACTTT
>-|TRBJ2-5|-|TRBV5-5
CASSFFSPEETQYF
TGTGCCAGCAGCTTTTTTTCGCCGGAAGAGACCCAGTACTTC
>-|TRBJ1-1|TRBD1|TRBV18
CASSSTGANLNTEAFF
TGTGCCAGCTCTTCGACAGGGGCTAACCTGAACACTGAAGCTTTCTTT
>-|TRBJ1-1|-|TRBV7-9
CASSRPRGEAFF
TGTGCCAGCAGCCGCCCAAGAGGCGAAGCTTTCTTT
>-|TRBJ1-2|-|TRBV4-2
CASSSGQGLQGGYGYTF
TGTGCCAGCAGCTCAGGGCAGGGCCTTCAAGGCGGCTATGGCTACACCTTC
>-|TRBJ2-1|TRBD2|TRBV5-3
CAVGGVLSGRPNNEQFF
TGTGCCGTCGGGGGGGTGCTTAGCGGGAGACCAAACAATGAGCAGTTCTTC
>-|TRBJ1-3|-|TRBV2
CASSVEGGGHTIYF
TGTGCCAGCAGTGTGGAAGGAGGAGGGCACACCATATATTTT
>-|TRBJ2-3|TRBD2|TRBV28
CASSLWGGRYTQYF
TGTGCCAGCAGTTTATGGGGCGGGAGGTATACGCAGTATTTT
>once|TRBJ1-1|TRBD1|TRBV7-9
CASRWTGGGNTEAFF
TGTGCCAGCAGGTGGACAGGGGGTGGTAACACTGAAGCTTTCTTT
>once|TRBJ1-2|-|TRBV5-4
CASSLNVGTLTF
TGTGCCAGCAGCTTGAATGTCGGGACTCTCACCTTC
>-|TRBJ1-3|-|TRBV4-3
CASRQLGVSGNTIYF
TGCGCCAGCAGGCAATTAGGGGTCTCTGGAAACACCATATATTTT
>-|TRBJ2-7|-|TRBV7-9
CASSTSGGNEQYF
TGTGCCAGCAGCACCAGTGGAGGAAACGAGCAGTACTTC
>-|TRBJ1-2|TRBD1|TRBV19
CASIQEGSGGMFGYTF
TGTGCCAGTATTCAAGAGGGATCAGGGGGGATGTTTGGCTACACCTTC
>-|TRBJ1-1|-|TRBV15
CATSTGLNTEAFF
TGTGCCACCAGCACAGGGTTGAACACTGAAGCTTTCTTT
>-|TRBJ1-1|-|TRBV7-3
CASSPGLSTEAFF
TGTGCCAGCAGCCCAGGGCTTAGCACTGAAGCTTTCTTT
>-|TRBJ2-7|TRBD1|TRBV19
CASSQRGRSYEQYF
TGTGCCAGTTCCCAAAGGGGGCGATCCTACGAGCAGTACTTC
>-|TRBJ2-3|-|TRBV12-5
CASEQGGTDTQYF
TGTGCTAGTGAACAGGGGGGGACAGATACGCAGTATTTT